The 5 T cell receptor beta chains below all came from one sample that was sequenced in a study of early stage breast cancer tumors. Sequenced by immunoSEQ multiplex PCR; TCRdb stores in-frame clones only, minus some. The sample contains under 45,000 clones, 70% to 80% of which appear only once. Material: blood. These receptors originate from a person between 55 and 69 years old with breast cancer.

The J gene is TRBJ2-1, the V gene TRBV5-1; 10 bases line up with TRBD1. The CDR3 is made up of 16 amino acids. CDR1 SGHRS and CDR2 YFSETQ come from the germline V gene. J lost 4 bases, V lost 4 bases, and 8 bases had no gene match. The CDR3 sequence: CASSPIGQGVYNEQFF. Here the CDR3 DNA reads TGCGCCAGCAGCCCGATAGGACAGGGGGTGTACAATGAGCAGTTCTTC.

This clone was detected only once. Because the CDR3's place on the DNA is in doubt, the DNA is left out and the CDR3 is given as listed by TCRdb. The chain is built from TRBV11-2 and TRBJ2-7; TRBD2, the table's D call, was not compared with the DNA. The germline gives CDR1 SGHAT, CDR2 FQNNGV. The CDR3 totals 11 residues, both ends included. CDR3 protein: CASSFGGGTYF.

This sequence joins TRBV5-6 and TRBJ2-7; D may be TRBD1 (6 bases). Trimming removed 2 bases at V and 6 bases at J, with 9 bases between. From germline, CDR1 is SGHDT and CDR2 YYEEEE. The CDR3 runs 12 residues. This chain's CDR3 is CASSFRGGEQYF. The CDR3 nucleotides read TGTGCCAGCAGCTTCAGGGGCGGCGAGCAGTACTTC.

The chain couples TRBV19 to TRBJ2-1; D unresolved. Germline-derived CDR1 and CDR2 are LNHDA and SQIVND (reference sequence). Trimming removed 3 bases at V and 5 bases at J, with 17 bases between. The CDR3 totals 16 residues. The CDR3 sequence: CASSIRSLQSHNEQFF. Here the CDR3 DNA reads TGTGCCAGTAGTATTAGGTCCCTCCAGTCCCACAATGAGCAGTTCTTC.

This rearrangement joins TRBV18 to TRBJ1-1; maybe TRBD1 (5 bases). Trimming stripped 4 bases from V and 0 bases from J, with 12 bases between. This CDR3 is built from 15 residues. From germline, CDR1 is KGHSH and CDR2 LQKENI. The CDR3: CASSLNRGVNTEAFF. The DNA of the CDR3 is TGTGCCAGCTCACTGAATAGGGGTGTGAACACTGAAGCTTTCTTT.